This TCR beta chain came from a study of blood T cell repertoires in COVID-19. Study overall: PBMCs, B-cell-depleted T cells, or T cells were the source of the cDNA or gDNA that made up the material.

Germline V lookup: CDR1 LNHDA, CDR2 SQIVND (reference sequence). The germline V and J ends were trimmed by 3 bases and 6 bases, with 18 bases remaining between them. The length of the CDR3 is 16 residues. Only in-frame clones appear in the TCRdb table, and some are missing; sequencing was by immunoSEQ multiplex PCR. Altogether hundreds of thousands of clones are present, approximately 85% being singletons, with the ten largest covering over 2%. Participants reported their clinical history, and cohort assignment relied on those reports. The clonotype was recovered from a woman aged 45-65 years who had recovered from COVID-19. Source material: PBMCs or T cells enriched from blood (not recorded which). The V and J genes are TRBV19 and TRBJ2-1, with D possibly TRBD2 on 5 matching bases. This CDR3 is CASSISVLHGGNEQFF. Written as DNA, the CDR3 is TGTGCCAGTAGTATCTCGGTACTCCACGGAGGCAATGAGCAGTTCTTC.